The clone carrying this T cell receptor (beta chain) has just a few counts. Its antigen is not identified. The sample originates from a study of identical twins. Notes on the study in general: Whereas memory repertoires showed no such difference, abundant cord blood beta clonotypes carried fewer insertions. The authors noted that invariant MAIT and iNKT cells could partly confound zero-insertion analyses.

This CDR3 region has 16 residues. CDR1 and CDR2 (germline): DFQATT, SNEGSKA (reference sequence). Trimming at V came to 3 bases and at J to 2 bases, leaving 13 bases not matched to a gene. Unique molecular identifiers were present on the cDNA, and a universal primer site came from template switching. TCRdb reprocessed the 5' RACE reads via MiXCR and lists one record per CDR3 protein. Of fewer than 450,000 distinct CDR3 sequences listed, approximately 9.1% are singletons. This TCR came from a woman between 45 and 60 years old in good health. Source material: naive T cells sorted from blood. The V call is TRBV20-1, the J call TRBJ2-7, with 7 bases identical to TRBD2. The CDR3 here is CSARTTGASGTYEQYF. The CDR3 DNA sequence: TGCAGTGCTAGGACGACTGGGGCTAGCGGCACCTACGAGCAGTACTTC.